The rows below give T cell receptor beta chains drawn from one sample of a study of CD8 T cells in ankylosing spondylitis. TCRdb fed the 5' RACE reads into MiXCR, producing one record per CDR3 protein. The sample records roughly 100,000 distinct CDR3 sequences, roughly 8.3% being singletons. The source material was blood, either unsorted or a sorted T cell fraction (not recorded which). These receptors were taken from a male donor with ankylosing spondylitis or in good health (not recorded which). Both conserved end residues are part of each CDR3. Fields, in order: J gene, V gene, clone size, D gene, CDR3 protein, CDR3 DNA. D genes are given only for firm matches. The size of a clone is reported for some rows only, either as once, few or many, or as a class for expanded clones.

j_gene: TRBJ1-2; v_gene: TRBV4-2; abundance: NA; d_gene: TRBD1; CDR3aa: CASSQDPQGTPFNGYTF; CDR3nt: TGTGCCAGCAGCCAAGACCCACAGGGGACTCCATTCAATGGCTACACCTTC
j_gene: TRBJ1-1; v_gene: TRBV7-6; abundance: NA; d_gene: NA; CDR3aa: CASSPGRVTTGAFF; CDR3nt: TGTGCCAGCAGTCCTGGACGAGTGACCACGGGAGCTTTCTTT
j_gene: TRBJ2-3; v_gene: TRBV5-1; abundance: many; d_gene: TRBD2; CDR3aa: CASSAGGPGDTQYF; CDR3nt: TGCGCCAGCAGCGCGGGAGGGCCAGGGGATACGCAGTATTTT
j_gene: TRBJ2-5; v_gene: TRBV7-9; abundance: many; d_gene: TRBD1; CDR3aa: CASSLRDRIQETQYF; CDR3nt: TGTGCCAGCAGCTTAAGGGACAGGATCCAAGAGACCCAGTACTTC
j_gene: TRBJ1-1; v_gene: TRBV5-8; abundance: many; d_gene: NA; CDR3aa: CASSARGGRHTEAFF; CDR3nt: TGTGCCAGCAGCGCCCGAGGGGGGCGGCACACTGAAGCTTTCTTT
j_gene: TRBJ2-1; v_gene: TRBV4-3; abundance: many; d_gene: NA; CDR3aa: CASSQNFMGAGHNEQFF; CDR3nt: TGCGCCAGCAGCCAAAATTTTATGGGAGCCGGACACAATGAGCAGTTCTTC
j_gene: TRBJ2-3; v_gene: TRBV10-3; abundance: many; d_gene: TRBD2; CDR3aa: CAISEPGLAGTDTQYF; CDR3nt: TGTGCCATCAGTGAGCCGGGACTAGCGGGGACAGATACGCAGTATTTT
j_gene: TRBJ2-1; v_gene: TRBV7-2; abundance: many; d_gene: NA; CDR3aa: CASSWRWGSGNEQFF; CDR3nt: TGTGCCAGCAGCTGGCGGTGGGGGTCGGGCAATGAGCAGTTCTTC
j_gene: TRBJ2-7; v_gene: TRBV12-3/TRBV12-4; abundance: many; d_gene: NA; CDR3aa: CASSQLRRQVSGYEQYF; CDR3nt: TGTGCCAGCAGCCAATTAAGAAGACAGGTCTCTGGCTACGAGCAGTACTTC
j_gene: TRBJ2-7; v_gene: TRBV7-8; abundance: few; d_gene: TRBD1; CDR3aa: CASTRAGQGSYEQYF; CDR3nt: TGTGCCAGCACGCGTGCTGGACAGGGATCCTACGAGCAGTACTTC
j_gene: TRBJ1-1; v_gene: TRBV4-1; abundance: few; d_gene: NA; CDR3aa: CASSQDAANTEAFF; CDR3nt: TGCGCCAGCAGCCAAGACGCGGCTAACACTGAAGCTTTCTTT
j_gene: TRBJ1-2; v_gene: TRBV20-1; abundance: many; d_gene: TRBD1; CDR3aa: CSARDVGQGDHYGYTF; CDR3nt: TGCAGTGCTAGAGATGTGGGACAGGGGGACCACTATGGCTACACCTTC
j_gene: TRBJ2-1; v_gene: TRBV7-2; abundance: many; d_gene: TRBD1; CDR3aa: CASSPGQSNNEQFF; CDR3nt: TGTGCCAGCAGCCCGGGACAGAGTAACAATGAGCAGTTCTTC
j_gene: TRBJ2-5; v_gene: TRBV5-1; abundance: NA; d_gene: NA; CDR3aa: CASSLVEGGETQYF; CDR3nt: TGCGCCAGCAGCTTGGTGGAAGGGGGAGAGACCCAGTACTTC
j_gene: TRBJ2-7; v_gene: TRBV11-2; abundance: once; d_gene: NA; CDR3aa: CASSSTSPYEQYF; CDR3nt: TGTGCCAGCAGCTCCACTAGTCCCTACGAGCAGTACTTC
j_gene: TRBJ2-7; v_gene: TRBV12-3/TRBV12-4; abundance: many; d_gene: NA; CDR3aa: CASSFDRLGEQYF; CDR3nt: TGTGCCAGCAGCTTCGACAGGCTTGGCGAGCAGTACTTC
j_gene: TRBJ1-2; v_gene: TRBV7-2; abundance: many; d_gene: NA; CDR3aa: CASSPSGTYGYTF; CDR3nt: TGTGCCAGCAGCCCTTCCGGGACCTATGGCTACACCTTC
j_gene: TRBJ2-1; v_gene: TRBV5-1; abundance: medium-sized; d_gene: TRBD2; CDR3aa: CASSLGLAGANEQFF; CDR3nt: TGCGCCAGCAGCTTGGGACTAGCGGGAGCTAATGAGCAGTTCTTC
j_gene: TRBJ2-1; v_gene: TRBV24-1; abundance: few; d_gene: TRBD1; CDR3aa: CATSPTGYWNEQFF; CDR3nt: TGTGCCACCAGTCCGACAGGGTATTGGAATGAGCAGTTCTTC
j_gene: TRBJ2-7; v_gene: TRBV20-1; abundance: many; d_gene: NA; CDR3aa: CSARHSYEQYF; CDR3nt: TGCAGTGCTAGGCACTCCTACGAGCAGTACTTC
j_gene: TRBJ2-2; v_gene: TRBV19; abundance: many; d_gene: TRBD1; CDR3aa: CASRMGQGAGELFF; CDR3nt: TGTGCCAGTAGGATGGGACAGGGTGCGGGGGAGCTGTTTTTT
j_gene: TRBJ2-7; v_gene: TRBV20-1; abundance: many; d_gene: TRBD2; CDR3aa: CSARTSGSRHEQYF; CDR3nt: TGCAGTGCTCGGACTAGCGGGAGCAGGCACGAGCAGTACTTC
j_gene: TRBJ2-7; v_gene: TRBV5-1; abundance: many; d_gene: NA; CDR3aa: CASSLTGAYEQYF; CDR3nt: TGCGCCAGCAGCTTGACCGGGGCCTACGAGCAGTACTTC
j_gene: TRBJ2-1; v_gene: TRBV10-2; abundance: NA; d_gene: TRBD2; CDR3aa: CATRLRLAAYNEQFF; CDR3nt: TGCGCCACCCGGTTAAGACTAGCGGCATACAATGAGCAGTTCTTC
j_gene: TRBJ2-7; v_gene: TRBV18; abundance: NA; d_gene: NA; CDR3aa: CASSHSRAYEQYF; CDR3nt: TGTGCCAGCTCCCACTCTCGGGCCTACGAGCAGTACTTC
j_gene: TRBJ2-7; v_gene: TRBV12-3/TRBV12-4; abundance: many; d_gene: TRBD2; CDR3aa: CASSLGGLAGVGGSEQYF; CDR3nt: TGTGCCAGCAGTTTGGGCGGACTAGCGGGAGTAGGGGGCTCCGAGCAGTACTTC
j_gene: TRBJ2-3; v_gene: TRBV5-5; abundance: many; d_gene: NA; CDR3aa: CASSLQWGSRTDTQYF; CDR3nt: TGTGCCAGCAGCTTGCAGTGGGGGTCTCGCACAGATACGCAGTATTTT
j_gene: TRBJ2-1; v_gene: TRBV11-3; abundance: many; d_gene: TRBD2; CDR3aa: CASLGLAGGSSYNEQFF; CDR3nt: TGTGCCAGCCTGGGACTAGCGGGGGGGAGCTCCTACAATGAGCAGTTCTTC
j_gene: TRBJ1-1; v_gene: TRBV7-2; abundance: many; d_gene: NA; CDR3aa: CASRLDVNTEAFF; CDR3nt: TGTGCCAGCAGACTGGACGTGAACACTGAAGCTTTCTTT
j_gene: TRBJ2-5; v_gene: TRBV5-1; abundance: NA; d_gene: NA; CDR3aa: CASSLGQRETQYF; CDR3nt: TGCGCCAGCAGCTTGGGACAGAGAGAGACCCAGTACTTC
j_gene: TRBJ2-7; v_gene: TRBV5-1; abundance: many; d_gene: NA; CDR3aa: CASSLVFNEQYF; CDR3nt: TGCGCCAGCAGCTTGGTGTTTAACGAGCAGTACTTC